This T cell receptor beta chain emerged from a study of blood T cells in healthy people across ages. Study-wide context: About one barcoded TCR beta cDNA was captured per two T cells.

Study-wide findings and caveats: Any conclusive comparison of naive versus antigen-experienced cells was prevented by using unsorted PBMCs.

The authors drew 8 to 10 milliliters of peripheral blood from each donor. In its sample, this clonotype was seen a few times. The antigen remains unidentified. Germline-derived CDR1 and CDR2 are MNHNS and SASEGT. This CDR3 is built from 17 residues. V dropped 0 bases and J dropped 7 bases, with 16 bases sitting between them. Combining a sample-barcoded 5' primer with a J-beta primer mix, a second PCR ran for roughly 7 to 11 cycles. A template-switch adaptor containing 12 random nucleotides labeled each cDNA molecule. TCRdb analysed the 5' RACE reads with MiXCR anew, one entry per CDR3 protein. The sample lists around 1,500,000 distinct CDR3 sequences, about 40% seen once, with roughly 7.7% in the top ten.

The sample consisted of blood. The V and J genes are TRBV6-1 and TRBJ1-6; D possibly corresponds to TRBD1 (6 bases). This sequence was found in a woman aged 18-35 years in good health. The CDR3 sequence is CASSEAGAADLNSPLHF. Written as DNA, the CDR3 is TGTGCCAGCAGTGAAGCGGGGGCCGCCGATTTAAATTCACCCCTCCACTTT.